The sequence of this T cell receptor beta chain was determined in a study of blood T cells in healthy people across ages. Study-wide results and limits: The study regarded diversity estimates from one million T cells as underestimates. Aged donors had fewer naive CD4+ cells and lower diversity than long-lived donors.

For the second PCR, which ran for roughly 7 to 11 cycles, a sample-barcoded 5' primer and a J-beta primer mix were used. The template-switch adaptor, which had 12 random nucleotides, put a tag on each cDNA molecule. TCRdb re-called the 5' RACE reads through MiXCR, storing one row per CDR3 protein. Of roughly 1.4 million distinct CDR3 sequences in the sample, around 55% were seen once. A remark on this clonotype: Its specificity is not known.

J gave up 5 bases and V 6 bases, and 3 bases lay outside the gene matches. The CDR3 covers 14 residues. Isolated per sample were at least 6.5 million PBMCs. Sample: blood. The chain is built from TRBV12-3 or TRBV12-4 and TRBJ2-1, with TRBD2 matching over 11 bases. The TCR was taken from a man aged 18 to 29 in good health. CDR3 residues: CASRRLAGNNEQFF. Here the CDR3 DNA reads TGTGCCAGCAGGCGACTAGCGGGAAACAATGAGCAGTTCTTC.